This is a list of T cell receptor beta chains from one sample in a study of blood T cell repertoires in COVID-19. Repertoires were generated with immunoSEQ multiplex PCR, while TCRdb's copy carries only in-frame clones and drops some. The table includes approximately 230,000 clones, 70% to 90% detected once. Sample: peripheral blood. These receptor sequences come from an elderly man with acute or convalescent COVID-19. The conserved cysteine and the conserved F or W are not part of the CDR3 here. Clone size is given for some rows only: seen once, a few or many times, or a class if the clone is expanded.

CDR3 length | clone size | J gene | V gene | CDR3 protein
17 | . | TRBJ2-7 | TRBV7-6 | ASSRGLAGGSLASYEQY
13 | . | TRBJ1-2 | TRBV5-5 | ASRKTGAENYGYT
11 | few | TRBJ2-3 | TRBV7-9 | ASSQNFGTKEY
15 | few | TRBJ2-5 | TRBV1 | TSSQDSGIPQQETQY
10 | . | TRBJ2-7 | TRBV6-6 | ASGTGGYEQY
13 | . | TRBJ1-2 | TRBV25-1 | ASSKGQANNYGYT
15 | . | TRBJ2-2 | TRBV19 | ASISVSGLDMTGELF
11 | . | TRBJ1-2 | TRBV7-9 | ASSHVGGHGYT
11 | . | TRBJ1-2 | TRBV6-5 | ASSLDRNYGYT
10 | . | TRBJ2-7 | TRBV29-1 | SVEDTGAEQY
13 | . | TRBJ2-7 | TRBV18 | ASSQGQVGSYEQY
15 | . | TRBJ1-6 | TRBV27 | ASSFGLLSSYNSPLH
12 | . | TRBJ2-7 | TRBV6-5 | ASSNNRGPYEQY
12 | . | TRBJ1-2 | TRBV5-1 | ASRPGQGAYGYT
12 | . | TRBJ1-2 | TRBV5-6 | ASRYRSGGYGYT
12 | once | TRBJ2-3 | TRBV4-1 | ASSLADLPDTQY
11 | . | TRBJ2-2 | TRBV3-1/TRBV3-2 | ASSLGATGELF
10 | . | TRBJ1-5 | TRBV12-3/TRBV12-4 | ASSRGLKPQH
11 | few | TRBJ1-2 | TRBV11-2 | ASSLGFGYGYT